This TCR beta chain is drawn from a study of blood T cell repertoires in COVID-19 (dated by TCRdb to 2020 to 2022). General notes on the study: For ImmuneRACE Cohort 3, a participant was defined as recovered based on two consecutive negative NP/OP PCR tests, clearance by a healthcare professional, or resolution of symptoms. Samples from collaborators originated in the United States, Italy and Spain and spanned both the acute and convalescent phases of COVID-19. The material from the prospective study consisted of cDNA or gDNA derived from T cells, B-cell-depleted T cells, or PBMCs. The dataset comprised deeply sampled blood TCRbeta repertoires from subjects exposed to, actively infected with, or recovered from COVID-19. The repertoires were released in a freely available public database meant as a resource for research on the immune response to SARS-CoV-2. The samples were drawn from the first 160 participants of the ongoing ImmuneRACE study and from 950 to 1,500 subjects provided by 6 global collaborators. Nearly every sample came with metadata listing a de-identified subject ID, COVID-19 status, age in years and sex. HLA class I and class II types, where available, came from metadata supplied by the sample provider rather than from assay-based typing. What the authors observed across the whole study: Clinical and demographic metadata were provided uncurated, with the amount varying by source and participant.

Reading from cysteine to phenylalanine, the CDR3 counts 17 amino acids. The sequence is cut down to CDR3 DNA, 51 bases in frame from base 1. The germline V gene sets CDR1 to SGHVS and CDR2 to FQNEAQ. Here V drops 5 bases and J drops 3 bases, and the junction holds 9 bases not matched to any gene. The immunoSEQ Assay, a bias-controlled multiplex PCR, was used to amplify TCRbeta CDR3 regions from genomic DNA. On the study's bioinformatics: The number of nucleated cells in each sample was estimated by amplification of reference gene primers within the assay. Sequence reads were collapsed and filtered to measure the absolute abundance of every unique TCRbeta CDR3 rearrangement. Productive Simpson clonality was computed per sample as the square root of Simpson's diversity index over productive rearrangements. Entries here come from immuneACCESS through TCRdb and include only in-frame sequences with V and J called. Some clones fail to appear in such tables; in the studies checked, an unresolved V gene covers under half of the shortfall, and the cause of the remainder is unknown. Clone size and the V and J calls come from that table; the DNA yielded D and trimming. The sample table lists over 200,000 clones, 86% of them with a count of one. The top ten clones comprise over 3% of the sample.

With respect to this clone: Its binding antigen is unknown. Per-base qualities were not stored, and no clone one base away is much larger.

Participants in the prospective study were aged 18 to 89 years, lived in 24 United States geographic areas, and enrolled through a virtual design. In the prospective study, participants were assigned to cohorts based on the clinical history participants reported in a screening survey and a study questionnaire. In the prospective study, mobile phlebotomists collected whole blood, serum and a nasopharyngeal or oropharyngeal swab from each participant. Participants in the prospective study had the option to provide additional blood draws and questionnaires over a roughly two-month period. Before DNA extraction, blood samples from the prospective study were shipped at room temperature or frozen.

This clonotype was sampled from a woman between 45 and 65 years old in a cohort exposed to, infected with or recovered from COVID-19 (not recorded which). What was sequenced was PBMCs or T cells enriched from blood (not recorded which). The sequence is built from TRBV7-8 and TRBJ2-2; TRBD2 agrees with 10 junctional bases. CDR3 sequence: CASSRKAGGTYTGELFF. The bases read TGTGCCAGCAGCCGAAAAGCGGGGGGGACATACACCGGGGAGCTGTTTTTT. The full variable domain, with segments outside the CDR3 supplied by the reference TRBV7-8 and TRBJ2-2 proteins, appears as GAGVSQSPRYKVAKRGQDVALRCDPISGHVSLFWYQQALGQGPEFLTYFQNEAQLDKSGLPSDRFFAERPEGSVSTLKIQRTQQEDSAVYLCASSRKAGGTYTGELFFGEGSRLTVL.